These T cell receptor beta chains were read from a single sample in a study of blood T cells in healthy people across ages. TCRdb re-analysed the 5' RACE reads in MiXCR, keeping a single row per CDR3 protein. The sample has 800,000 to 950,000 distinct CDR3 sequences; 25% to 35% are singletons. The sample was also reused in another study, on T cells of mothers and their children.

Sequencing input: blood. Every receptor here comes from a woman aged 35 to 49 in good health. CDR3s include the opening cysteine and the closing phenylalanine or tryptophan. A clone size is listed for some rows: how often the clone was seen (once, few, many), or a class if it is expanded.

cdr3_aa	clone_size	v_call	j_call
CASSLVPGTTYEQYF	few	TRBV12-3/TRBV12-4	TRBJ2-7
CASSHRVVNRFIETQYF	many	TRBV21-1	TRBJ2-5
CASSTGTGRDEQYF	many	TRBV9	TRBJ2-7
CSVRQGSTDTQYF	many	TRBV29-1	TRBJ2-3
CASSRDRVADTQYF	many	TRBV7-2	TRBJ2-3
CASSETPNYGYTF	NA	TRBV2	TRBJ1-2
CATSRDNQETQYF	many	TRBV24-1	TRBJ2-5
CASSLALGMGEKLFF	few	TRBV12-3/TRBV12-4	TRBJ1-4
CASGLAGVGANVLTF	few	TRBV6-6	TRBJ2-6
CASSRGSRGGPNEQFF	few	TRBV18	TRBJ2-1
CTSKPNYGYTF	NA	TRBV2	TRBJ1-2
CASSADYYGYTF	NA	TRBV5-1	TRBJ1-2
CASSEGPYTF	NA	TRBV7-9	TRBJ1-2
CASSLGNIGYTF	many	TRBV13	TRBJ1-2
CSGTRGTGELFF	few	TRBV20-1	TRBJ2-2
CSARLENYGYTF	NA	TRBV20-1	TRBJ1-2
CASRDPDGTDTQYF	NA	TRBV5-6	TRBJ2-3
CASSLVTNQETQYF	NA	TRBV7-9	TRBJ2-5
CASSARDHPQYF	NA	TRBV9	TRBJ2-3
CASSLGRNNEQYF	NA	TRBV7-2	TRBJ2-5
CTSSFGTGGDTQYF	once	TRBV7-9	TRBJ2-3
CASTTSGLYNEQFF	many	TRBV28	TRBJ2-1
CASSTNRRGSSSHYGYTF	NA	TRBV6-2/TRBV6-3	TRBJ1-2
CASSQDPSLKATF	many	TRBV3-1	TRBJ1-2
CASSAEPMGQSLNSPLHF	NA	TRBV5-1	TRBJ1-6
CASSPGTDTQYF	many	TRBV18	TRBJ2-3
CASSQVGSGIQETQYF	NA	TRBV6-2/TRBV6-3	TRBJ2-5
CASSASAFQGNTIYF	NA	TRBV7-8	TRBJ1-3